What follows are 24 T cell receptor beta chains derived from one specimen sequenced in a study of human T cells and chemical hapten exposure. In TCRdb, the RACE reads were re-called with MiXCR into one record per CDR3 protein. This sample has 62,000 or so distinct CDR3 sequences; about 10% occur once, and the top ten carry about 5.2%. As for time point: pre-sensitization, week 0. Treatment specified: therapeutic diphenylcyclopropenone sensitization with weekly scalp DPC. Here the sequenced sample was whole blood, taken in connection with sensitization to the hapten diphenylcyclopropenone (DPC). The source of these receptors is a woman aged 50 to 60 with alopecia areata. Some clones in this sample may be carry-over from other donors' samples.

This clonotype showed up many times. The V call is TRBV5-8, the J call TRBJ2-3, with D tentatively TRBD1 (6 bases). V was cut by 3 bases and J by 2 bases, with 10 bases left in between. From germline, CDR1 is SGHTS and CDR2 YDEGEE. This CDR3 has 14 amino acids. The CDR3 nucleotides are TGTGCCAGCAGCTCGGACAGAGCCACAGATACGCAGTATTTT. It is translated as CASSSDRATDTQYF.

This clonotype was seen many times. The chain joins TRBV21-1 to TRBJ2-7; the table assigns TRBD1, which was not confirmed against the DNA. TRBV21-1 is termed a pseudogene. The length of the CDR3 is 15 residues. CDR3 sequence reads: CASSKGGDRVGEQYF. In DNA, the CDR3 is TGTGCCAGCAGCAAAGGCGGGGACAGGGTAGGCGAGCAGTACTTC.

The CDR3: CSVERQMNTEAFF. In DNA, the CDR3 is TGCAGCGTTGAAAGGCAGATGAACACTGAAGCTTTCTTT. This chain joins TRBV29-1 and TRBJ1-1, with D uncertain. The length of the CDR3 is 13 residues. Between the trimmed V and J ends, which lost 2 bases and 0 bases, there was a span of 7 bases. Looked up from germline, CDR1 is SQVTM and CDR2 is ANQGSEA.

The sample holds a few counts of this clonotype. This rearrangement joins TRBV4-3 to TRBJ2-3; 13 positions match TRBD2. Losses at the gene ends were 2 bases for V and 6 bases for J; bases not matched to a gene: 8. The CDR3 totals 17 residues. CDR1 is LGHNA, CDR2 YSLEER, per germline. CDR3 bases: TGCGCCAGCAGCCAATCCCGACTAGCGGGGGGCCGGGATACGCAGTATTTT. Protein: CASSQSRLAGGRDTQYF.

This clonotype was detected ten times or more. CDR3 protein: CASSHTSGEETQYF. In nucleotides, the CDR3 is TGTGCCAGCAGCCACACGTCGGGAGAAGAGACCCAGTACTTC. V usage is TRBV7-9 and J usage is TRBJ2-5, with D possibly being TRBD2 (6 bases). CDR3 size: 14 residues. Germline loops: CDR1 SEHNR, CDR2 FQNEAQ (reference sequence). The V and J ends lost 5 bases and 3 bases respectively, with 13 bases between them.

This clonotype showed up just a few times. The CDR3 sequence is CASSFDPAPSNQPQHF. Written as DNA, the CDR3 is TGTGCCAGCAGTTTTGACCCAGCCCCCAGCAATCAGCCCCAGCATTTT. The chain combines TRBV28 with TRBJ1-5; D is uncertain. The V end lost 3 bases, the J end lost 1 base, and 13 bases lay between the germline ends. Looked up from germline, CDR1 is MDHEN and CDR2 is SYDVKM. The CDR3 is 16 amino acids.

The CDR3 DNA reads as TGTGCCAGATCTCACGGGGGGGCGGAAGAGACCCAGTACTTC. Residues: CARSHGGAEETQYF. This sequence joins TRBV7-6 and TRBJ2-5; TRBD2 aligns across 8 bases. The CDR3 runs to 14 residues. J gave up 3 bases and V 9 bases, and 9 bases lay outside the gene matches. The V gene's germline CDR1 is SGHVS and CDR2 FNYEAQ.

In this sample, this clonotype turned up many times. This chain uses TRBV28 with TRBJ1-1; D remains unclear. Trimming took 5 bases from V and 4 from J, leaving 20 bases between them. The CDR3 length is 16 residues. Germline V gene data show CDR1 as MDHEN and CDR2 as SYDVKM. CDR3 coding DNA: TGTGCCAGCAGTCCACCCCATGTGCAGTTTGGCACTGAAGCTTTCTTT. Encoded protein: CASSPPHVQFGTEAFF. Variable domain in full (rest from reference TRBV28 and TRBJ1-1): DVKVTQSSRYLVKRTGEKVFLECVQDMDHENMFWYRQDPGLGLRLIYFSYDVKMKEKGDIPEGYSVSREKKERFSLILESASTNQTSMYLCASSPPHVQFGTEAFFGQGTRLTVV.

This clonotype was observed a handful of times. The chain is built from TRBV29-1 and TRBJ2-3, with 7 bases lining up with TRBD1. The junction had 14 bases not matched to a gene; V was cut back by 0 bases and J by 2 bases. CDR1 and CDR2 (germline): SQVTM, ANQGSEA. The length of the CDR3 is 18 residues. The CDR3 protein is CSVEERGAGGYFTDTQYF. In DNA, the CDR3 is TGCAGCGTTGAAGAGAGGGGCGCAGGGGGATACTTCACAGATACGCAGTATTTT.

This clonotype was counted ten times or more. This sequence joins TRBV28 and TRBJ2-1, with 12 bases lining up with TRBD2. The V and J ends lost 4 bases and 9 bases, in that order; junction bases with no gene match: 7. The germline CDR1 and CDR2 sequences are MDHEN and SYDVKM. The CDR3 loop spans 15 amino acids. The CDR3 sequence is CASSSTSGSGSEQFF. DNA for the CDR3: TGTGCCAGCAGTTCGACTAGCGGGAGTGGTAGTGAGCAGTTCTTC.

In this sample, this clonotype turned up a few times. The V and J genes are TRBV2 and TRBJ1-1; 7 bases agree with TRBD1. The CDR3 totals 13 residues. Germline V gene data show CDR1 as SNHLY and CDR2 as FYNNEI. Losses at the gene ends were 6 bases for V and 9 bases for J; bases not matched to a gene: 10. CDR3 DNA: TGTGCCAGCAGGGCTGTCATACAGGGGAAAGCTTTCTTT. Its translation: CASRAVIQGKAFF.

This clonotype was observed many times. This chain links TRBV19 with TRBJ2-2, with TRBD1 as a possible D gene (6 bases). This CDR3 region has 17 residues. Germline V gene sequence: CDR1 LNHDA, CDR2 SQIVND (reference sequence). V was cut by 3 bases and J by 0 bases, with 14 bases left in between. CDR3 in amino acids: CASSISMGTTNTGELFF. CDR3 nucleotides: TGTGCCAGTAGTATTAGTATGGGGACAACGAACACCGGGGAGCTGTTTTTT.

The chain joins TRBV5-6 to TRBJ2-7; D possibly uses TRBD1 or TRBD2 (5 bases each). The CDR3 contains 14 residues. The germline gives CDR1 SGHDT, CDR2 YYEEEE. V was cut by 3 bases and J by 2 bases, with 12 bases left in between. This CDR3 is CASSWGTWTYEQYF. CDR3 sequence (DNA): TGTGCCAGCAGCTGGGGGACCTGGACCTACGAGCAGTACTTC.

This clonotype turned up a few times. The rearrangement links TRBV2 to TRBJ2-3; no reliable D call. The length of the CDR3 is 15 residues. Germline lookup yields CDR1 SNHLY and CDR2 FYNNEI. Trimming removed 6 bases from V and 2 bases from J, with 15 bases in between. CDR3 in DNA: TGTGCCAGCAGATTTACACGGATCACCACAGATACGCAGTATTTT. Its translation: CASRFTRITTDTQYF.

In this sample, this clonotype turned up a few times. This chain joins TRBV12-3 or TRBV12-4 and TRBJ2-7; the D gene is possibly TRBD1 (6 bases). V was trimmed by 5 bases and J by 0 bases, leaving 11 bases between them. CDR3 length equals 14 residues. CDR3 coding DNA: TGTGCCAGCAGTCCGGGACACAGCTCCTACGAGCAGTACTTC. This sequence encodes CASSPGHSSYEQYF.

This clonotype was picked up many times. The chain has TRBV7-9 and TRBJ1-1; perhaps TRBD1 as D (5 bases). Deletions cut 4 bases from V and 10 bases from J, with 13 bases between. The CDR3 sequence is 12 residues long. The germline V gene encodes CDR1 SEHNR and CDR2 FQNEAQ (reference sequence). Written as DNA, the CDR3 is TGTGCCAGCAGCTCCGGGGACTTGGGAGCTTTCTTT. This encodes CASSSGDLGAFF.

The V and J genes are TRBV20-1 and TRBJ2-5; D is undetermined. CDR1 is DFQATT, CDR2 SNEGSKA, per germline (reference sequence). There are 16 residues in the CDR3. V shed 2 bases and J shed 1 base, with 17 bases lying between them. For the CDR3, the DNA is TGCAGTGCTAGACCTTCTGAAGGGCTTACCCAAGAGACCCAGTACTTC. It yields the protein CSARPSEGLTQETQYF.

This clonotype occurred a few times. The J gene is TRBJ2-1, the V gene TRBV7-3, with a weak D call TRBD2 (6 bases). The CDR3 has 15 amino acids. The ends were cut back, 8 bases at V and 3 bases at J, with 17 bases in the middle. Germline V gene sequence: CDR1 SGHTA, CDR2 FQGTGA. The CDR3 DNA reads as TGTGCCAGCTCCAGCGGCGGGGCCGACTACAATGAGCAGTTCTTC. Amino acids: CASSSGGADYNEQFF.

This clonotype was recorded a few times. This chain connects TRBV3-1 to TRBJ2-3, with 9 bases identical to TRBD2. Germline V lookup: CDR1 LGHDT, CDR2 YNNKEL (reference sequence). V was clipped by 4 bases and J by 1 base; unmatched bases: 3. CDR3 length: 15 residues. The DNA of the CDR3 is TGTGCCAGCAGCCCGACTAGCGGACGCACAGATACGCAGTATTTT. Residues: CASSPTSGRTDTQYF.

This rearrangement joins TRBV9 to TRBJ2-3; TRBD2 aligns across 9 bases. This CDR3 has 16 amino acids. V trimming: 0 bases; J trimming: 4 bases; junction bases outside the gene matches: 6. Germline-derived CDR1 and CDR2 are SGDLS and YYNGEE. Here the CDR3 reads CASSVAAGGPSDTQYF. Here the CDR3 DNA reads TGTGCCAGCAGCGTAGCGGCGGGAGGGCCGTCAGATACGCAGTATTTT.

This clonotype was detected ten times or more. The rearrangement links TRBV14 to TRBJ1-3; D is uncertain. Germline V gene data show CDR1 as SGHDN and CDR2 as FVKESK. This CDR3 is 13 amino acids long. Trimming took off 5 bases at V and 4 bases at J, with 9 bases between the two ends. The CDR3: CASSYWTGNTIYF. The CDR3 DNA reads as TGTGCCAGCAGCTACTGGACGGGAAACACCATATATTTT.

In this sample, this clonotype turned up many times. J is TRBJ2-2 and V is TRBV6-6; D ambiguous. CDR1 is MNHNY and CDR2 is SVGAGI in the germline V gene (reference sequence). The CDR3 runs 14 residues. V was shortened by 0 bases and J by 2 bases, with 4 bases between the two germline ends. CDR3 nucleotides: TGTGCCAGCAGTTACTCCTATAACACCGGGGAGCTGTTTTTT. It encodes CASSYSYNTGELFF.

This clonotype has more than one count but fewer than ten. This chain uses TRBV9 with TRBJ1-1; 8 positions match TRBD1. Germline lookup yields CDR1 SGDLS and CDR2 YYNGEE. CDR3 length: 15 amino acids. The V segment lost 4 bases and the J segment 1 base; nucleotides outside the gene matches: 6. The CDR3 DNA reads TGTGCCAGCAGCAGAGTGGACAGGGCGAACACTGAAGCTTTCTTT. Protein: CASSRVDRANTEAFF.

This clonotype showed up just a few times. The chain uses TRBV10-3 and TRBJ2-1; possibly TRBD2 for D (5 bases). The CDR3 contains 16 residues. V gave up 3 bases and J gave up 6 bases, with 18 bases separating them. Per germline, CDR1 ENHRY and CDR2 SYGVKD. This CDR3 reads CAISDPGLPRGNEQFF. DNA of the CDR3: TGTGCCATCAGTGACCCCGGACTGCCCCGGGGCAATGAGCAGTTCTTC.